Listed below are T cell receptor beta chains from one sample, sequenced in a study of T cell responses to AZD1222 COVID-19 vaccine. Profiling relied on immunoSEQ multiplex PCR, and the TCRdb table lists in-frame clones only, not all of them. The sample has 25,000 to 35,000 clones; roughly nine tenths are singletons. This material consisted of peripheral blood, taken on day 0 of AZD1222 vaccination. The receptors were sampled from an adult in good health. Each CDR3 is given with its conserved first and last residue. A D gene is named only where the DNA matches it firmly. Clone size is given for some rows only: seen once, a few or many times, or a class if the clone is expanded.

abundance	d_gene	v_gene	j_gene	CDR3aa	CDR3nt
.	TRBD1	TRBV7-4	TRBJ1-6	CASSSPGQGSGASYNSPLHF	TGTGCCAGCAGCTCCCCGGGACAGGGGTCAGGGGCTTCGTATAATTCACCCCTCCACTTT
.	.	TRBV5-6	TRBJ2-2	CASSLVRVTGELFF	TGTGCCAGCAGCTTGGTTAGAGTCACCGGGGAGCTGTTTTTT
.	.	TRBV2	TRBJ1-2	CASSAADYGYTF	TGTGCCAGCAGTGCGGCAGACTATGGCTACACCTTC
.	.	TRBV9	TRBJ1-2	CASSVSYAGGYTF	TGTGCCAGCAGCGTATCTTACGCGGGGGGCTACACCTTC
.	.	TRBV11-2	TRBJ1-4	CASSSTNSVNEKLFF	TGTGCCAGCAGCTCCACCAACTCCGTTAATGAAAAACTGTTTTTT
.	.	TRBV5-1	TRBJ2-5	CASSSLELETQYF	TGCGCCAGCAGCTCACTAGAACTAGAGACCCAGTACTTC
.	.	TRBV14	TRBJ2-3	CASSQDLAYTDTQYF	TGTGCCAGCAGCCAAGATTTGGCCTACACAGATACGCAGTATTTT
.	.	TRBV2	TRBJ1-1	CASMGPGAVSTEAFF	TGTGCCAGCATGGGCCCGGGGGCGGTTAGCACTGAAGCTTTCTTT
.	.	TRBV7-2	TRBJ1-6	CASSPMNRVGSPLHF	TGTGCCAGCAGCCCGATGAACAGGGTGGGGTCACCCCTCCACTTT
.	.	TRBV18	TRBJ1-1	CASSPPVYTEAFF	TGTGCCAGCTCACCACCCGTATACACTGAAGCTTTCTTT
.	.	TRBV5-6	TRBJ2-2	CASSLIRFSNTGELFF	TGTGCCAGCAGCTTGATCAGATTCTCGAACACCGGGGAGCTGTTTTTT
few	TRBD1	TRBV2	TRBJ1-5	CASSEGRGQGHQPQHF	TGTGCCAGCAGTGAAGGGCGAGGACAGGGACATCAGCCCCAGCATTTT
.	.	TRBV9	TRBJ1-6	CASTGTEGDSPLHF	TGTGCCAGCACCGGGACGGAAGGGGATTCACCCCTCCACTTT
.	.	TRBV19	TRBJ2-2	CASSIVSANTGELFF	TGTGCCAGTAGTATAGTCAGCGCGAACACCGGGGAGCTGTTTTTT
.	.	TRBV6-5	TRBJ1-2	CASSSQGGDGYTF	TGTGCCAGCAGTTCTCAGGGCGGGGATGGCTACACCTTC
.	.	TRBV6-5	TRBJ1-2	CASSYDLGLSYGYTF	TGTGCCAGCAGTTATGACCTGGGACTCAGCTATGGCTACACCTTC
.	.	TRBV7-7	TRBJ2-2	CASSRRSDSTGELFF	TGTGCCAGCAGCAGACGGTCGGATTCCACCGGGGAGCTGTTTTTT
.	.	TRBV29-1	TRBJ1-1	CSVDWPADAEAFF	TGCAGCGTTGATTGGCCCGCCGACGCTGAAGCTTTCTTT
few	.	TRBV5-1	TRBJ2-7	CASSSTTGTYEQYF	TGCGCCAGCAGCTCCACGACTGGGACCTACGAGCAGTACTTC
.	.	TRBV15	TRBJ2-1	CATSRVGPGYNEQFF	TGTGCCACCAGCAGAGTGGGGCCAGGATACAATGAGCAGTTCTTC
.	TRBD1	TRBV6-5	TRBJ1-1	CASTDGTGGPVAFF	TGTGCCAGCACCGACGGGACAGGGGGCCCCGTAGCTTTCTTT
.	TRBD2	TRBV9	TRBJ2-2	CASSVFTSGGMNTGELFF	TGTGCCAGCAGCGTGTTTACTAGCGGGGGGATGAACACCGGGGAGCTGTTTTTT
.	TRBD1	TRBV19	TRBJ1-5	CASSMGDRERNQPQHF	TGTGCCAGTAGTATGGGTGACAGGGAACGCAATCAGCCCCAGCATTTT
.	TRBD1	TRBV29-1	TRBJ1-6	CSVAGQFILNSPLHF	TGCAGCGTTGCGGGACAGTTTATCCTGAATTCACCCCTCCACTTT
.	.	TRBV9	TRBJ1-2	CASSVSYGRKYGYTF	TGTGCCAGCAGCGTGTCGTACGGGAGAAAATATGGCTACACCTTC
.	TRBD1	TRBV4-3	TRBJ1-3	CASSQDWQGAGNTIYF	TGCGCCAGCAGCCAAGATTGGCAGGGGGCTGGAAACACCATATATTTT
hyperexpanded	.	TRBV4-3	TRBJ1-4	CASSQDWSSTEKLFF	TGCGCCAGCAGCCAAGATTGGAGTAGTACGGAAAAACTGTTTTTT
.	TRBD1	TRBV6-6	TRBJ1-5	CASIGGQGDNQPQHF	TGTGCCAGCATCGGGGGACAGGGGGATAATCAGCCCCAGCATTTT
.	.	TRBV29-1	TRBJ2-7	CSVETGINEQYF	TGCAGCGTTGAAACAGGGATCAACGAGCAGTACTTC
.	.	TRBV11-2	TRBJ2-1	CASRRPRENEQFF	TGTGCCAGCAGAAGACCCAGGGAAAATGAGCAGTTCTTC
once	.	TRBV21-1	TRBJ2-7	CASRWDRTSF	TGTGCCAGCAGGTGGGACAGGACTTCCTTC
.	.	TRBV6-5	TRBJ2-1	CASDRGVFGEQFF	TGTGCCAGTGATAGGGGAGTGTTCGGTGAGCAGTTCTTC
.	.	TRBV2	TRBJ2-5	CASVELGGVETQYF	TGTGCCAGTGTTGAATTGGGGGGCGTAGAGACCCAGTACTTC
.	.	TRBV14	TRBJ1-3	CASSNRVSSGNTIYF	TGTGCCAGCAGTAACAGAGTCAGCTCTGGAAACACCATATATTTT
.	TRBD1	TRBV23-1	TRBJ1-6	CASSLIRDSNSPLHF	TGCGCCAGCAGCCTAATCCGGGACAGTAATTCACCCCTCCACTTT
.	TRBD1	TRBV6-5	TRBJ1-6	CASSFRTGGPNSPLHF	TGTGCCAGCAGTTTTCGGACAGGGGGCCCTAATTCACCCCTCCACTTT
.	.	TRBV10-1	TRBJ2-1	CASRDGHNEQFF	TGCGCCAGCAGGGACGGTCACAATGAGCAGTTCTTC
once	.	TRBV10-3	TRBJ1-4	CAISESSQGGDATNEKLFF	TGTGCCATCAGTGAGTCGAGTCAAGGAGGGGATGCAACTAATGAAAAACTGTTTTTT
.	.	TRBV5-6	TRBJ1-1	CASSFSGRVAEAFF	TGTGCCAGCAGCTTTTCGGGGCGGGTCGCTGAAGCTTTCTTT
.	TRBD1	TRBV6-2/TRBV6-3	TRBJ2-5	CAGSRGTLRETQYF	TGTGCCGGCAGCAGGGGGACCTTGCGAGAGACCCAGTACTTC
.	.	TRBV5-1	TRBJ1-1	CASSPGLLNTEAFF	TGCGCCAGCTCACCAGGGCTATTGAACACTGAAGCTTTCTTT
.	.	TRBV4-3	TRBJ1-1	CASSQALKDWAEAFF	TGCGCCAGCAGCCAAGCTCTTAAAGATTGGGCTGAAGCTTTCTTT
once	.	TRBV7-2	TRBJ1-6	CASSLAGSSFGGNSPLHF	TGTGCCAGCAGCTTAGCAGGAAGTTCCTTCGGAGGGAATTCACCCCTCCACTTT
.	TRBD1	TRBV15	TRBJ2-5	CATSRATGQGETQYF	TGTGCCACCAGCAGAGCGACGGGACAGGGAGAGACCCAGTACTTC
.	TRBD1	TRBV5-1	TRBJ1-2	CASSDGTGNSVDYTF	TGCGCCAGCAGCGACGGGACAGGGAATTCGGTCGACTACACCTTC